The rows below give T cell receptor beta chains drawn from one sample of a study of patients and donors after allogeneic stem cell transplantation. TCRdb reanalysed the RT-PCR reads using MiXCR and keeps one entry per CDR3 protein. The sample has hundreds of thousands of distinct CDR3 sequences, 14% seen once; the top ten hold 9.5% to 13%. The material sequenced was blood, either unsorted or a sorted T cell fraction (not recorded which). The origin of the receptors is a human donor who was either an allogeneic HSCT recipient or a stem cell or donor lymphocyte infusion donor (not recorded which). It is not recorded whose cells these are; they may come from a transplant donor. Each CDR3 is given with its conserved first and last residue. The D gene is left open where the match is weak. Clone size, where shown, is once, few, many, or a class for clones that have expanded.

.,TRBV27,.,TRBJ1-2,CASSPGRGHMNGYTF,TGTGCCAGCAGTCCCGGGCGGGGACATATGAATGGCTACACCTTC
TRBD2,TRBV9,many,TRBJ2-5,CASSVAAGGRHETQYF,TGTGCCAGCAGCGTAGCTGCGGGAGGGCGACACGAGACCCAGTACTTC
.,TRBV7-2,.,TRBJ1-1,CASSPAASRAVTEAFF,TGTGCCAGCAGTCCGGCGGCTTCCCGGGCCGTCACTGAAGCTTTCTTT
TRBD1,TRBV20-1,few,TRBJ1-5,CSARDQGAGNQPQHF,TGCAGTGCTAGAGATCAGGGGGCTGGCAATCAGCCCCAGCATTTT
TRBD2,TRBV14,few,TRBJ2-5,CASSQFLGLAGGETQYF,TGTGCCAGCAGCCAATTTCTCGGGCTAGCGGGGGGAGAGACCCAGTACTTC
.,TRBV6-2/TRBV6-3,many,TRBJ2-1,CASRKAVGRYNEQFF,TGTGCCAGCAGGAAAGCGGTAGGGCGGTACAATGAGCAGTTCTTC
.,TRBV4-3,.,TRBJ2-7,CASSQDRAGNEQYF,TGCGCCAGCAGCCAAGATCGGGCAGGGAACGAGCAGTACTTC
.,TRBV5-5,few,TRBJ1-1,CASSLGGRLESNTEAFF,TGTGCCAGCAGCTTGGGGGGGCGCCTGGAGTCCAACACTGAAGCTTTCTTT
.,TRBV15,few,TRBJ2-3,CATGILAVGTDTQYF,TGTGCCACCGGAATATTAGCGGTGGGCACAGATACGCAGTATTTT
.,TRBV12-3/TRBV12-4,.,TRBJ1-3,CASSLQNTIYF,TGTGCCAGCTCATTGCAAAACACCATATATTTT
.,TRBV3-1,few,TRBJ2-7,CASSQGTSSDEQYF,TGTGCCAGCAGCCAGGGTACTAGCTCGGACGAGCAGTACTTC
.,TRBV5-1,many,TRBJ2-3,CASSSGPTDTQYF,TGCGCCAGCAGCTCGGGACCCACAGATACGCAGTATTTT
.,TRBV5-1,many,TRBJ2-1,CASAGYNEQFF,TGCGCCAGCGCAGGATACAATGAGCAGTTCTTC
TRBD2,TRBV6-5,many,TRBJ2-7,CASSSGGLASYEQYF,TGTGCCAGCAGTTCGGGGGGGTTAGCGAGCTACGAGCAGTACTTC
TRBD2,TRBV12-3/TRBV12-4,many,TRBJ2-3,CASSLGLADATDTQYF,TGTGCCAGCAGTTTAGGTCTAGCGGATGCCACAGATACGCAGTATTTT
.,TRBV21-1,few,TRBJ1-2,CASSQASYGYTF,TGTGCCAGCAGTCAGGCAAGCTATGGCTACACCTTC
.,TRBV5-1,.,TRBJ2-3,CASSLRMGAADTQYF,TGCGCCAGCAGCTTGAGGATGGGAGCAGCAGATACGCAGTATTTT
TRBD1,TRBV2,.,TRBJ2-5,CASSAGTGAPQYF,TGTGCCAGCAGCGCCGGGACAGGGGCTCCCCAGTACTTC
.,TRBV20-1,.,TRBJ1-2,CSARDSSYGYTF,TGCAGTGCTAGGGACAGCTCCTATGGCTACACCTTC
.,TRBV5-1,many,TRBJ1-2,CASSSAGYDGYTF,TGCGCCAGCAGCTCGGCAGGGTACGATGGCTACACCTTC
TRBD1,TRBV27,many,TRBJ1-1,CASSRHRGATEAFF,TGTGCCAGCAGCAGACACAGGGGTGCCACTGAAGCTTTCTTT
TRBD2,TRBV13,few,TRBJ2-7,CASLVAGVYEQYF,TGTGCCAGCTTAGTAGCGGGGGTTTACGAGCAGTACTTC
TRBD2,TRBV6-5,few,TRBJ2-5,CASSWGLAGEETQYF,TGTGCCAGCAGTTGGGGACTAGCGGGGGAAGAGACCCAGTACTTC
TRBD1,TRBV12-3/TRBV12-4,.,TRBJ1-2,CASSLATRGAGYTF,TGTGCCAGCAGTTTAGCGACCAGGGGGGCTGGCTACACCTTC
TRBD2,TRBV5-1,many,TRBJ2-2,CASSLAAGLTGELFF,TGCGCCAGCAGCTTGGCAGCGGGGTTAACCGGGGAGCTGTTTTTT
.,TRBV19,.,TRBJ1-3,CASSSFGPSSGNTIYF,TGTGCCAGTAGTTCCTTTGGACCGTCCTCTGGAAACACCATATATTTT
TRBD1,TRBV6-1,.,TRBJ1-2,CASKGTGGGYGYTF,TGTGCCAGCAAGGGGACAGGGGGCGGGTATGGCTACACCTTC
TRBD2,TRBV7-2,many,TRBJ2-3,CASSPSGSGDTQYF,TGTGCCAGCAGCCCGAGCGGGAGCGGTGATACGCAGTATTTT
TRBD1,TRBV6-4,.,TRBJ2-6,CASSDSTGDSGANVLTF,TGTGCCAGCAGTGACTCGACAGGGGACTCTGGGGCCAACGTCCTGACTTTC
.,TRBV19,.,TRBJ2-2,CATRRGGNTGELFF,TGTGCCACTAGACGAGGGGGGAACACCGGGGAGCTGTTTTTT
.,TRBV29-1,few,TRBJ1-2,CSAGGRNYGYTF,TGCAGCGCCGGTGGCAGAAACTATGGCTACACCTTC
TRBD2,TRBV4-3,.,TRBJ2-7,CASSQEGRGHEQYF,TGCGCCAGCAGCCAAGAGGGGAGGGGCCACGAGCAGTACTTC
TRBD1,TRBV2,few,TRBJ2-2,CASGKQGVNTGELFF,TGTGCCAGCGGAAAACAGGGGGTCAACACCGGGGAGCTGTTTTTT
.,TRBV5-1,.,TRBJ2-1,CASSALPISYDRYNEQFF,TGCGCCAGCAGCGCCCTACCCATCTCTTACGACAGGTACAATGAGCAGTTCTTC
TRBD2,TRBV19,.,TRBJ2-3,CASSIEAGGLTDTQYF,TGTGCCAGTAGTATAGAAGCGGGGGGGCTGACAGATACGCAGTATTTT
.,TRBV7-9,few,TRBJ2-1,CASSQILTSYNEQFF,TGTGCCAGCAGCCAAATCCTCACTTCCTACAATGAGCAGTTCTTC
.,TRBV29-1,many,TRBJ2-3,CSVDVSSTDTQYF,TGCAGCGTTGATGTCAGCTCCACAGATACGCAGTATTTT
.,TRBV11-1,many,TRBJ2-7,CASSLAGQSWTKQYF,TGTGCCAGCAGCTTAGCGGGGCAGTCTTGGACGAAGCAGTACTTC
TRBD1,TRBV5-5,few,TRBJ1-6,CASSAGTGYNSPLHF,TGTGCCAGCAGCGCCGGGACAGGGTATAATTCACCCCTCCACTTT
.,TRBV2,few,TRBJ1-2,CASSVGQGHYGYTF,TGTGCCAGCAGTGTGGGGCAGGGCCACTATGGCTACACCTTC
TRBD1,TRBV19,few,TRBJ2-2,CASSRRDRSNTGELFF,TGTGCCAGTAGTCGCCGGGACAGGAGTAACACCGGGGAGCTGTTTTTT
.,TRBV20-1,many,TRBJ2-5,CSAKGHRRETQYF,TGCAGTGCTAAGGGTCACCGGAGAGAGACCCAGTACTTC
.,TRBV2,many,TRBJ2-2,CASRPGPSNTGELFF,TGTGCCAGCAGACCCGGACCTTCGAACACCGGGGAGCTGTTTTTT
.,TRBV2,.,TRBJ2-7,CASKGHPSSYEQYF,TGTGCCAGTAAGGGGCATCCGAGCTCCTACGAGCAGTACTTC
.,TRBV11-2,many,TRBJ1-6,CASSQRAVLGSSPLHF,TGTGCCAGCAGCCAACGGGCCGTCTTAGGTAGTTCACCCCTCCACTTT
.,TRBV12-3/TRBV12-4,many,TRBJ2-7,CASSLALNEQYF,TGTGCCAGCAGTTTAGCGCTGAACGAGCAGTACTTC
.,TRBV11-2,few,TRBJ1-5,CASSLTGSNGNQPQHF,TGTGCCAGCAGCTTAACGGGTTCCAATGGCAATCAGCCCCAGCATTTT
TRBD2,TRBV6-1,.,TRBJ2-7,CASRRTSGGAYEQYF,TGTGCCAGCAGAAGGACTAGCGGGGGGGCTTACGAGCAGTACTTC
TRBD2,TRBV30,.,TRBJ2-1,CAWRLASNEQFF,TGTGCCTGGAGACTAGCGAGCAATGAGCAGTTCTTC
.,TRBV11-3,few,TRBJ2-1,CASSSSGQDRYNEQFF,TGTGCCAGCAGCTCTTCGGGGCAAGACCGCTACAATGAGCAGTTCTTC
.,TRBV9,.,TRBJ2-6,CASSVDPGANVLTF,TGTGCCAGCAGCGTAGACCCTGGGGCCAACGTCCTGACTTTC
TRBD1,TRBV14,.,TRBJ1-4,CASSQARGLEKLFF,TGTGCCAGCAGCCAAGCCAGGGGGCTCGAAAAACTGTTTTTT
TRBD2,TRBV5-1,many,TRBJ2-3,CATQSGDAGYMDTQYF,TGCGCCACTCAGAGCGGGGATGCGGGGTATATGGATACGCAGTATTTT
.,TRBV4-2,many,TRBJ1-6,CASSQEPGAIISPLHF,TGTGCCAGCAGCCAAGAACCAGGGGCTATTATTTCACCCCTCCACTTT
.,TRBV12-3/TRBV12-4,few,TRBJ2-1,CASRNGLLANNEQFF,TGTGCCAGCAGGAACGGGCTTCTGGCCAACAATGAGCAGTTCTTC
.,TRBV10-3,few,TRBJ1-2,CAISEGTITRRGYGYTF,TGTGCCATCAGTGAGGGGACAATCACGAGAAGGGGCTATGGCTACACCTTC
.,TRBV4-3,few,TRBJ2-7,CASSNHRAGEQYF,TGCGCCAGCAGCAACCATAGGGCGGGGGAGCAGTACTTC
.,TRBV12-3/TRBV12-4,.,TRBJ1-2,CASSLIGGGGYTF,TGTGCCAGCAGTTTAATCGGGGGCGGGGGCTACACCTTC
.,TRBV6-1,few,TRBJ2-4,CASSERDGIRYF,TGTGCCAGCAGTGAACGGGACGGGATAAGGTACTTC